This T cell receptor beta chain came from a study of patients and donors after allogeneic stem cell transplantation. This clonotype was observed a few times. Germline lookup yields CDR1 SGHTA and CDR2 FQGNSA. Trimming pared 4 bases from V and 4 bases from J, leaving 13 bases between. This CDR3 contains 14 residues. TCRdb re-called the RT-PCR reads with MiXCR, one entry per CDR3 protein. This sample has roughly 880,000 distinct CDR3 sequences, with approximately 18% found just once. The material sequenced was blood, either unsorted or a sorted T cell fraction (not recorded which). The chain has TRBV7-2 and TRBJ1-2; D might be TRBD1 (5 bases). This receptor was taken from a human donor who was either an allogeneic HSCT recipient or a stem cell or donor lymphocyte infusion donor (not recorded which). It is not recorded whose cells these are; they may come from a transplant donor. The CDR3 DNA follows: TGTGCCAGCAGCTCCCAGGTGGGGGGCTATGGCTACACCTTC. It encodes CASSSQVGGYGYTF. Based on the CDR3 plus reference TRBV7-2 and TRBJ1-2, the full variable domain is GAGVSQSPSNKVTEKGKDVELRCDPISGHTALYWYRQSLGQGLEFLIYFQGNSAPDKSGLPSDRFSAERTGGSVSTLTIQRTQQEDSAVYLCASSSQVGGYGYTFGSGTRLTVV.